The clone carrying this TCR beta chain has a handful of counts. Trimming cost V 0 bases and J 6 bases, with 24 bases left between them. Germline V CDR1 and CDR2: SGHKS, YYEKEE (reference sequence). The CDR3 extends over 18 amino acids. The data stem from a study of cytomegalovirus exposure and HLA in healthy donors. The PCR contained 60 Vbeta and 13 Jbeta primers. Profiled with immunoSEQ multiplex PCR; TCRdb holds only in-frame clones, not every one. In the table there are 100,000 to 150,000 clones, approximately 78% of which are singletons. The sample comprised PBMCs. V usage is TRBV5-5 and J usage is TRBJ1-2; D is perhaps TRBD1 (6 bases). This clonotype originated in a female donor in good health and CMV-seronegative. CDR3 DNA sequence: TGTGCCAGCAGCTTGGCTCTTCGGGGGGCGCCGGTGTTGGATGGCTACACCTTC. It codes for CASSLALRGAPVLDGYTF.